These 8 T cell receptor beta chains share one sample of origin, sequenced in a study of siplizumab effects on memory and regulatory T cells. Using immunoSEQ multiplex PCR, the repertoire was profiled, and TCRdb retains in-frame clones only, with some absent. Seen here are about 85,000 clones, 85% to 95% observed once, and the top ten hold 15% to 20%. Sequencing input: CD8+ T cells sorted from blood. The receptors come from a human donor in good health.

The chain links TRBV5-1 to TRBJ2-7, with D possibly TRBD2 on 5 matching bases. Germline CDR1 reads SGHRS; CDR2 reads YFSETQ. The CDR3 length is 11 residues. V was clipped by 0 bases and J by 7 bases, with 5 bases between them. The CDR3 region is CASSLGTEQYF. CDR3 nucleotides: TGCGCCAGCAGCTTGGGGACTGAGCAGTACTTC.

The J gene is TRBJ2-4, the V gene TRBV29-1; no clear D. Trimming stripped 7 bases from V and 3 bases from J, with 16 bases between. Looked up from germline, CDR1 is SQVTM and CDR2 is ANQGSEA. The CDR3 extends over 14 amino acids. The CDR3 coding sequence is TGCAGCGCACACGGTGGGGAATTCAAAAACATTCAGTACTTC. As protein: CSAHGGEFKNIQYF. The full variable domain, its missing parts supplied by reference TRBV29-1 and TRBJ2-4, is SAVISQKPSRDICQRGTSLTIQCQVDSQVTMMFWYRQQPGQSLTLIATANQGSEATYESGFVIDKFPISRPNLTFSTLTVSNMSPEDSSIYLCSAHGGEFKNIQYFGAGTRLSVL.

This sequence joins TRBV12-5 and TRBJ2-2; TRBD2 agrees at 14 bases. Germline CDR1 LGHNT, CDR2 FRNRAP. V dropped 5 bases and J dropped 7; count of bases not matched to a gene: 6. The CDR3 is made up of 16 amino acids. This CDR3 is CASGAGTSGRIGELFF. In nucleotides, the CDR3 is TGTGCTAGTGGTGCCGGGACTAGCGGGAGAATCGGGGAGCTGTTTTTT.

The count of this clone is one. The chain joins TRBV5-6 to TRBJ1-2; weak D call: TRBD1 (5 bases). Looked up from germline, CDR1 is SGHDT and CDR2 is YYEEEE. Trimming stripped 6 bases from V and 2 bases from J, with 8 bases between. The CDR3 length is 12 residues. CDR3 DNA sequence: TGTGCCAGCACTGGGGGGAACTATGGCTACACCTTC. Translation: CASTGGNYGYTF.

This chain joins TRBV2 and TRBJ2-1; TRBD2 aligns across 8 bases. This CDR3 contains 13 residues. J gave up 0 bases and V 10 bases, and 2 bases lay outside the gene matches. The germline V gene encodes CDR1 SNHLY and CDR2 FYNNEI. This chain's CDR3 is CATGTSSYNEQFF. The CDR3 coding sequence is TGTGCCACCGGGACTAGCTCCTACAATGAGCAGTTCTTC.

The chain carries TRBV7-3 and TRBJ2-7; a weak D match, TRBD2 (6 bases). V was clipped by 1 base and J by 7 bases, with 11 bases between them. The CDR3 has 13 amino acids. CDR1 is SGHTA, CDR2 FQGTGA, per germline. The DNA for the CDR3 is TGTGCCAGCAGCTTAAATGGTCGGGAGGAGCAGTACTTC. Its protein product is CASSLNGREEQYF.

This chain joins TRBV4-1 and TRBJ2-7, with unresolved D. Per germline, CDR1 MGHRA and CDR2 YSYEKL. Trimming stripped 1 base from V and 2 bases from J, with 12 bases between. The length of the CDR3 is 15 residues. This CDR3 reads CASSQGFGSTYEQYF. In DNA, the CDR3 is TGCGCCAGCAGCCAAGGTTTTGGGTCTACCTACGAGCAGTACTTC.

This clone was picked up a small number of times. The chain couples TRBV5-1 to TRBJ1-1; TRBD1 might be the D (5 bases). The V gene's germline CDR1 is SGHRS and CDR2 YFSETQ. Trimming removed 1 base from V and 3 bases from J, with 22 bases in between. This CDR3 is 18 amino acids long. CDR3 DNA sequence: TGCGCCAGCAGCTTGAAGTTGGGGCTTCTAGCATCGGACACTGAAGCTTTCTTT. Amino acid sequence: CASSLKLGLLASDTEAFF.